One and the same sample provided the 21 T cell receptor beta chains below, sequenced in a study of identical twins. In TCRdb, the 5' RACE reads were re-called with MiXCR into one record per CDR3 protein. The repertoire holds about 790,000 distinct CDR3 sequences, with 15% to 20% as singletons. Separately, the same data were catalogued under a study of T cells expressing NK-cell markers.

The sequenced sample was PBMCs. The receptor set was obtained from a woman between 18 and 30 years old in good health.

This clonotype came up once. The V gene is TRBV12-3 or TRBV12-4, the J gene TRBJ2-1, with D unclear. This CDR3 contains 14 residues. Trimming removed 7 bases from V and 3 bases from J, with 13 bases in between. CDR3 nucleotides: TGTGCCAGCACAAGAAACGCGATCTACAATGAGCAGTTCTTC. This codes for CASTRNAIYNEQFF.

This clonotype was picked up a small number of times. This chain joins TRBV13 and TRBJ2-3; a possible D gene is TRBD2 (6 bases). Trimming cost V 6 bases and J 3 bases, with 22 bases left between them. The CDR3 loop spans 17 amino acids. The V gene's germline CDR1 is PRHDT and CDR2 FYEKMQ (reference sequence). The chain's CDR3 is CASSPSGGAEQTDTQYF. CDR3 in DNA: TGTGCCAGCAGTCCCTCGGGCGGGGCGGAGCAGACAGATACGCAGTATTTT.

This clonotype was recorded a few times. V and J are TRBV9 and TRBJ2-4, with D possibly TRBD1 on 5 matching bases. CDR3 length: 16 amino acids. From germline, CDR1 is SGDLS and CDR2 YYNGEE. Deletions cut 4 bases from V and 0 bases from J, with 14 bases between. The CDR3 DNA follows: TGTGCCAGCAGCCTCGACGCAGGGCTAGCCAAAAACATTCAGTACTTC. It translates to CASSLDAGLAKNIQYF.

This clonotype has only a few counts. The rearrangement uses TRBV20-1 and TRBJ2-3; D tentatively reads TRBD1 or TRBD2 (5 bases each). Germline CDR1 reads DFQATT; CDR2 reads SNEGSKA (reference sequence). The CDR3 consists of 13 residues. V was shortened by 3 bases and J by 2 bases, with 9 bases between the two germline ends. This chain's CDR3 is CSARGENTDTQYF. The CDR3 region has the DNA TGCAGTGCTAGGGGGGAGAACACAGATACGCAGTATTTT.

J is TRBJ2-1 and V is TRBV7-2, with unresolved D. The V end was cut by 1 base, the J end by 1 base, with 11 bases between. CDR3 length equals 16 residues. Per germline, CDR1 SGHTA and CDR2 FQGNSA. The CDR3 sequence is CASSLVVRPSYNEQFF. CDR3 DNA sequence: TGTGCCAGCAGCTTAGTTGTGAGACCGTCCTACAATGAGCAGTTCTTC.

This clonotype has a handful of counts. The CDR3 loop reads CASRRAPGPTFEQYF. The CDR3 coding sequence is TGTGCCAGCAGACGAGCTCCGGGACCGACCTTCGAGCAGTACTTC. The rearrangement uses TRBV5-6 and TRBJ2-7; D is perhaps TRBD1 or TRBD2 (5 bases each). The germline V gene encodes CDR1 SGHDT and CDR2 YYEEEE. The V gene lost 5 bases and the J gene lost 6 bases, with 21 bases spanning the gap. This CDR3 region has 15 residues.

The CDR3 bases are TGTGCCAGCAGCTTAGGCGGGGTGCGGACCGGGGAGCTGTTTTTT. It specifies CASSLGGVRTGELFF. This chain uses TRBV7-6 with TRBJ2-2; a possible D gene is TRBD2 (6 bases). This CDR3 spans 15 amino acids. Germline V gene data show CDR1 as SGHVS and CDR2 as FNYEAQ. V lost 1 base to trimming and J lost 5 bases, with 11 bases between them.

CDR3 in DNA: TGCAGCGTTATGCTAGTGAGTGAGCAGTTCTTC. Translation gives CSVMLVSEQFF. The chain has TRBV29-1 and TRBJ2-1, with D hard to call. Trimming pared 5 bases from V and 9 bases from J, leaving 11 bases between. The CDR3 spans 11 residues. CDR1 SQVTM and CDR2 ANQGSEA come from the germline V gene.

This chain connects TRBV23-1 to TRBJ1-1; D unresolved. TRBV23-1 is an ORF; its function is uncertain. The V gene lost 8 bases and the J gene lost 0 bases, with 10 bases spanning the gap. The length of the CDR3 is 13 residues. The CDR3: CASEGTMNTEAFF. CDR3 DNA: TGCGCCAGCGAGGGCACGATGAACACTGAAGCTTTCTTT.

V gene TRBV20-1 combines with J gene TRBJ2-3, with D perhaps assigned TRBD1 or TRBD2 (6 bases each). This CDR3 has 15 residues. V shed 5 bases and J shed 5 bases, with 20 bases lying between them. Germline-derived CDR1 and CDR2 are DFQATT and SNEGSKA (reference sequence). The CDR3 protein is CSAGDFRGQGDTQYF. In DNA, the CDR3 is TGCAGTGCTGGGGATTTTCGGGGGCAGGGAGATACGCAGTATTTT.

The CDR3 nucleotides read TGTGCCAGCAGTTACTCGATGTCTAGCGGGCCCTACGAGCAGTACTTC. This codes for CASSYSMSSGPYEQYF. The rearrangement links TRBV6-5 to TRBJ2-7, with 8 bases matching TRBD2. Germline CDR1 and CDR2: MNHEY and SVGAGI. The CDR3 runs 16 residues. V lost 0 bases and J lost 2; bases outside the gene matches: 6.

This clonotype showed up many times. V is TRBV12-3 or TRBV12-4 and J is TRBJ2-7, with 10 bases identical to TRBD2. This CDR3 spans 15 amino acids. Unmatched junction bases numbered 8, after V lost 4 bases and J lost 5 bases. The CDR3, as DNA: TGTGCCAGCAGTTGGATAGCGGGAGGACTAAACGAGCAGTACTTC. Amino acid sequence: CASSWIAGGLNEQYF.

This clonotype was observed a handful of times. The V and J genes are TRBV6-5 and TRBJ2-5, with D possibly matching TRBD1 (6 bases). Deletions cut 1 base from V and 2 bases from J, with 8 bases between. The CDR3 sequence is 14 residues long. The germline V gene has CDR1 MNHEY and CDR2 SVGAGI. The CDR3 DNA reads as TGTGCCAGCAGTTACTATGGACAGCAAGAGACCCAGTACTTC. It specifies CASSYYGQQETQYF.

This clonotype came up a few times. V is TRBV5-1 and J is TRBJ2-7, with D maybe TRBD2 (6 bases). V was cut by 2 bases and J by 7 bases, with 19 bases left in between. Germline CDR1 reads SGHRS; CDR2 reads YFSETQ. This CDR3 has 15 amino acids. In DNA form, the CDR3 reads TGCGCCAGCAGCTTATCGTGGCGGGAAACGGGGGAGCAGTACTTC. This sequence encodes CASSLSWRETGEQYF. The entire variable domain, with the rest obtained from reference TRBV5-1 and TRBJ2-7, is as follows: KAGVTQTPRYLIKTRGQQVTLSCSPISGHRSVSWYQQTPGQGLQFLFEYFSETQRNKGNFPGRFSGRQFSNSRSEMNVSTLELGDSALYLCASSLSWRETGEQYFGPGTRLTVT.

A few counts support this clonotype. The chain recombines TRBV7-2 with TRBJ2-2, with D hard to call. CDR3 size: 16 residues. Germline loops: CDR1 SGHTA, CDR2 FQGNSA. Between the trimmed V and J ends, which lost 5 bases and 2 bases, there was a span of 15 bases. The CDR3 spells CASSHPLLGNTGELFF. The CDR3 DNA reads TGTGCCAGCAGCCATCCCTTGCTCGGAAACACCGGGGAGCTGTTTTTT.

This clonotype was observed a few times. The V call is TRBV27, the J call TRBJ2-7; tentative D call: TRBD2 (6 bases). The CDR3 has 13 amino acids. Trimming took 6 bases from V and 3 from J, leaving 12 bases between them. In germline, CDR1 is MNHEY, CDR2 SMNVEV (reference sequence). In DNA, the CDR3 is TGTGCCAGCAGCGGCGGGATAGGCTACGAGCAGTACTTC. Its translation is CASSGGIGYEQYF.

A few counts support this clonotype. V usage is TRBV11-2 and J usage is TRBJ2-2, with 8 bases identical to TRBD1. Trimming removed 11 bases from V and 0 bases from J; junction bases left unmatched: 5. CDR1 and CDR2 from the germline V gene are SGHAT and FQNNGV. CDR3 length: 14 amino acids. CDR3 sequence reads: CACLQGANTGELFF. For the CDR3, the DNA is TGTGCCTGCTTACAGGGGGCGAACACCGGGGAGCTGTTTTTT.

This clonotype was picked up a small number of times. This sequence joins TRBV5-1 and TRBJ2-3; tentatively, D is TRBD2 (5 bases). V lost 1 base and J lost 2, with 11 bases in between. Germline CDR1 reads SGHRS; CDR2 reads YFSETQ. CDR3 length equals 15 residues. The CDR3 DNA is TGCGCCAGCAGCTTGAATGTGGGAGCCACAGATACGCAGTATTTT. Encoded protein: CASSLNVGATDTQYF.

The gene calls are TRBV12-3 or TRBV12-4 and TRBJ1-2; D might be TRBD1 (5 bases). This CDR3 region has 15 residues. The V end was cut by 6 bases, the J end by 3 bases, with 17 bases between. For the CDR3, the DNA is TGTGCCAGCAGGGGGGTGCGGGGACCCTACTATGGCTACACCTTC. Its translation: CASRGVRGPYYGYTF.

The chain has TRBV5-1 and TRBJ2-7; 7 bases are a match to TRBD1. The CDR3 loop spans 14 amino acids. With 4 bases clipped from V and 2 bases from J, the junction kept 6 bases outside the gene matches. CDR1 is SGHRS and CDR2 is YFSETQ in the germline V gene. The CDR3 loop reads CASSPDQGAYEQYF. CDR3 nucleotides: TGCGCCAGCAGCCCCGATCAGGGGGCCTACGAGCAGTACTTC.

CDR3 nucleotides: TGTGCCAGCAGCAGCGGGGGGCGGGGATACAATGAGCAGTTCTTC. It codes for CASSSGGRGYNEQFF. The J gene is TRBJ2-1, the V gene TRBV11-2; 9 positions agree with TRBD2. The CDR3 is 15 amino acids. The junction had 6 bases not matched to a gene; V was cut back by 5 bases and J by 4 bases. The germline V gene has CDR1 SGHAT and CDR2 FQNNGV.